Given below is one TCR beta chain in context. The method was immunoSEQ multiplex PCR; TCRdb's version includes in-frame clones alone and lacks a portion of them. This sample has around 270,000 clones, with 80% to 90% found just once. Germline CDR1 is MNHEY and CDR2 is SVGAGI. Trimming cost V 8 bases and J 5 bases, with 6 bases left between them. The CDR3 contains 11 residues. These data originate in a study of blood T cell repertoires in COVID-19. This rearrangement joins TRBV6-5 to TRBJ1-4, with TRBD1 as a possible D gene (5 bases). The clonotype originates from a man aged 30 to 45 with active or convalescent COVID-19. The sequencing input was peripheral blood. The CDR3, as DNA: TGTGCCAGCCGGGGGAATGAAAAACTGTTTTTT. It yields the protein CASRGNEKLFF.